This T cell receptor (beta chain) is drawn from a study of T cells in tuberculosis listed by TCRdb under 2018. A note on the overall study: In the study, CD1B tetramers and high-throughput TCR immunosequencing were combined to characterize T cells specific for the mycobacterial lipid antigen glucose monomycolate (GMM).

TCR-alpha and TCR-beta chains were sequenced unpaired, so chain pairing information was not available. The immunoSEQ multiplex PCR assay was used to generate TCR libraries, with TCR-beta and/or TCR-alpha/delta assays applied to each sample. The amplified TCR libraries were sequenced on the Illumina high-throughput platform. Under the source paper's analysis protocol: Clustering and dimensionality reduction relied on pairwise TCRdist distances among GMM-specific receptors from T cells that were either sorted ex vivo or expanded in vitro. Sequence motifs defined by gene usage and CDR3 content were checked for enrichment by comparing tetramer-positive and tetramer-negative populations. Entries here come from immuneACCESS through TCRdb and include only in-frame sequences with V and J called. Some clones fail to appear in such tables; in the studies checked, an unresolved V gene covers under half of the shortfall, and the cause of the remainder is unknown. D and trimming come from the DNA, and the V and J calls and clone size come from that table. Across this sample there are 61,000 or so clones, with roughly 79% seen only once. The ten largest clones represent around 13% of the sample.

The paper's findings and limits, for the study overall: T cells binding the CD1B-GMM tetramer with low affinity may have been missed by the stringent sort gate.

Comments on this clone: Base qualities are missing; no much larger clone stands one base away.

PBMC were thawed, rested overnight, stained with a GMM-loaded CD1B tetramer, a Live/Dead dye and anti-CD3, and then sorted on a FACS Aria II. The CD1B tetramers were loaded with C32 glucose monomycolate that had been purified from Rhodococcus equi. Before cryopreservation, the PBMC later used for tetramer sorting had been depleted of CD14-expressing monocytes as part of a separate study. From each donor, 85,000 to 100,000 tetramer-negative cells were sorted and were analyzed alongside the tetramer-positive cells. Antigen-specific T cells were sorted from four healthy South African adults using GMM-loaded CD1B tetramers. The CDR3 runs 15 residues from the cysteine to the phenylalanine. CDR3 DNA is the only sequence kept; it has 45 bases, read in frame from the first base. The germline V gene (reference sequence) sets CDR1 to SGHNT and CDR2 to YYREEE. V is shortened by 0 bases, J by 5 bases, and the region joining them spans 13 bases.

The chain was built from TRBV5-4 and TRBJ2-3; TRBD1 could be the D gene, as 6 bases match. This receptor was obtained from an adult woman with latent tuberculosis. Sequenced: CD1b-GMM tetramer-negative cells sorted from PBMCs. The label giving this sample's cell subset or site can be read as: T cells not binding CD1B-GMM tetramer, sorted from same donor. The DNA is TGTGCCAGCAGCTTGGACCCAGGGGCACGAGATACGCAGTATTTT. Translated, this gives CASSLDPGARDTQYF.